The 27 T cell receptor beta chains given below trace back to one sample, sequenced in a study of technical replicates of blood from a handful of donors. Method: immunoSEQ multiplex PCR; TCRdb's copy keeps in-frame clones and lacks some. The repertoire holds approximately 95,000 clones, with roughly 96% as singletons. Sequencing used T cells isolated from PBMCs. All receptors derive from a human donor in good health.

The CDR3 loop reads CASSSRQGEGVANYGYTF. The CDR3 DNA follows: TGTGCCAGCAGCTCCCGACAGGGGGAGGGTGTAGCTAACTATGGCTACACCTTC. The chain employs TRBV21-1 and TRBJ1-2; the table's D call, TRBD1, was not checked against the DNA. TRBV21-1 is a listed pseudogene. CDR3 size: 18 residues.

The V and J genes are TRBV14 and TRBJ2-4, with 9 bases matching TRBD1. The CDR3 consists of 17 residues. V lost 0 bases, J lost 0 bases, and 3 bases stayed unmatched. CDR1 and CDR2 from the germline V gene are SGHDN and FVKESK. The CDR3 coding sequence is TGTGCCAGCAGCCAAGAGGGGACAGGGAGAGCCAAAAACATTCAGTACTTC. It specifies CASSQEGTGRAKNIQYF.

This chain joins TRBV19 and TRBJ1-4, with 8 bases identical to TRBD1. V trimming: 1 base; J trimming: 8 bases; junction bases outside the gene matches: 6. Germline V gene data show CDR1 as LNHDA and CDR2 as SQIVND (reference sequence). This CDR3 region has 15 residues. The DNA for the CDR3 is TGTGCCAGTAGTATAGGACAGGGGCCATCGGAAAAACTGTTTTTT. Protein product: CASSIGQGPSEKLFF. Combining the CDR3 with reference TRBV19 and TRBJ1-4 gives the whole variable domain DGGITQSPKYLFRKEGQNVTLSCEQNLNHDAMYWYRQDPGQGLRLIYYSQIVNDFQKGDIAEGYSVSREKKESFPLTVTSAQKNPTAFYLCASSIGQGPSEKLFFGSGTQLSVL.

The CDR3 region has the DNA TGTGCCAGCAGTTTAGGGGGGGCAGGGGAGGCCGGGGCCAACGTCCTGACTTTC. Protein product: CASSLGGAGEAGANVLTF. V usage is TRBV28 and J usage is TRBJ2-6; the D gene is possibly TRBD2 (7 bases). Germline V lookup: CDR1 MDHEN, CDR2 SYDVKM. V gave up 2 bases and J gave up 4 bases, with 18 bases separating them. There are 18 residues in the CDR3. Using reference TRBV28 and TRBJ2-6 for the parts outside the CDR3, the full variable domain is DVKVTQSSRYLVKRTGEKVFLECVQDMDHENMFWYRQDPGLGLRLIYFSYDVKMKEKGDIPEGYSVSREKKERFSLILESASTNQTSMYLCASSLGGAGEAGANVLTFGAGSRLTVL.

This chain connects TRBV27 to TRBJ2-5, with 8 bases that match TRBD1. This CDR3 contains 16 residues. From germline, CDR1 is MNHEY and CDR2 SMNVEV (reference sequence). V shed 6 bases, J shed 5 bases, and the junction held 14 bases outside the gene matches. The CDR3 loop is CASSPLRTGWGETQYF. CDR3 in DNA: TGTGCCAGCAGCCCGCTAAGGACAGGGTGGGGGGAGACCCAGTACTTC.

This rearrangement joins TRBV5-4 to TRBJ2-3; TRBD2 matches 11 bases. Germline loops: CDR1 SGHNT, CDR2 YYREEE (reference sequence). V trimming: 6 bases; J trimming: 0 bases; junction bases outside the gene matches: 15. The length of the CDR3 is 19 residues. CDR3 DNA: TGTGCCAGCACCCCCTCCCCGGGACTAGCGGCACTTAGCACAGATACGCAGTATTTT. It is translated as CASTPSPGLAALSTDTQYF.

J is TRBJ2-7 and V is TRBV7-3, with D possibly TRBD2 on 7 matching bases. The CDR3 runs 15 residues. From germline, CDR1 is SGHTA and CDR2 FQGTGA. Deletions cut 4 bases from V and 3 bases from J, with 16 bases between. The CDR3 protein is CASSSSGLGGYEQYF. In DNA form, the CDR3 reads TGTGCCAGCAGCTCCAGCGGACTAGGGGGCTACGAGCAGTACTTC.

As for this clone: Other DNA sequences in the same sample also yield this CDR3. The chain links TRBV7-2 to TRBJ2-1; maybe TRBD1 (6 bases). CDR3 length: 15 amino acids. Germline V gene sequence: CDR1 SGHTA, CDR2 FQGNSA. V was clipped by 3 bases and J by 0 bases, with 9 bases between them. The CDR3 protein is CASSLTGSSYNEQFF. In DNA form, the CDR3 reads TGTGCCAGCAGCTTGACAGGTAGCTCCTACAATGAGCAGTTCTTC.

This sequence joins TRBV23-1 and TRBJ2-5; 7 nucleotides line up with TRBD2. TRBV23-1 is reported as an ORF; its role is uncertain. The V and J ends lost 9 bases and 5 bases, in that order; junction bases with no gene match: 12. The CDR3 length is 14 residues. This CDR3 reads CARSGGGRLETQYF. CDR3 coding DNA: TGCGCCAGAAGCGGCGGCGGGAGATTGGAGACCCAGTACTTC.

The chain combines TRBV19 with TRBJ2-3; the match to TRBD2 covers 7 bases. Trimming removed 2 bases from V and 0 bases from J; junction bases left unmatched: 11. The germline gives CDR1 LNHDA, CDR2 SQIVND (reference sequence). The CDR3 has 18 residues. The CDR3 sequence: CASSIIWVAGDSTDTQYF. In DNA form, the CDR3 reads TGTGCCAGTAGTATAATTTGGGTTGCGGGGGATAGCACAGATACGCAGTATTTT.

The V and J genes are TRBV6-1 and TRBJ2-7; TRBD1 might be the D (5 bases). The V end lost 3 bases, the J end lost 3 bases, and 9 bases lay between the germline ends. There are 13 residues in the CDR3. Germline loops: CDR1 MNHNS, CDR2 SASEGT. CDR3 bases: TGTGCCAGCAGTGAGACAGTTTACTACGAGCAGTACTTC. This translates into CASSETVYYEQYF.

The CDR3 bases are TGTGCCAGCAGCCCGACAGGAACTTACTACGAGCAGTACTTC. Its protein product is CASSPTGTYYEQYF. The chain is built from TRBV7-9 and TRBJ2-7; a possible D gene is TRBD1 (6 bases). Germline assignment: CDR1 SEHNR and CDR2 FQNEAQ (reference sequence). V dropped 5 bases and J dropped 3 bases, with 14 bases sitting between them. The CDR3 length is 14 residues.

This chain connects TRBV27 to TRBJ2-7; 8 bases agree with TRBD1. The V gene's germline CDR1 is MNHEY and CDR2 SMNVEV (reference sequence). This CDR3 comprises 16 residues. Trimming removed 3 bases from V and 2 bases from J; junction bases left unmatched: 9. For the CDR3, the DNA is TGTGCCAGCAGTTTTTCAGGGGGCAGGGTGACCTACGAGCAGTACTTC. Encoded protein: CASSFSGGRVTYEQYF.

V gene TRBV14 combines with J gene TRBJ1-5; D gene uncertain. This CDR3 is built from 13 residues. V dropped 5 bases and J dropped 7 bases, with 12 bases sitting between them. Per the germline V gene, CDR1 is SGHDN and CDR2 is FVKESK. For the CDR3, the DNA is TGTGCCAGCAGCTCCCCGGAGGTCCAGCCCCAGCATTTT. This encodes CASSSPEVQPQHF.

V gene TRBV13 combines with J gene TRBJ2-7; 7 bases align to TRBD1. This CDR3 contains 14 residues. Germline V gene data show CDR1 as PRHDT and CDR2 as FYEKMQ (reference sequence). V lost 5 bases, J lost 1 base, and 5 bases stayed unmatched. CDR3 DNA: TGTGCCAGCAGCGGACAGGTACCGTCCTACGAGCAGTACTTC. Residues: CASSGQVPSYEQYF.

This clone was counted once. This CDR3 is CASTLGPGTGQGEQYF. The CDR3 region has the DNA TGTGCCAGCACCCTTGGACCCGGGACAGGGCAAGGCGAGCAGTACTTC. The chain combines TRBV7-2 with TRBJ2-7, with 9 bases lining up with TRBD1. V lost 7 bases and J lost 6; bases outside the gene matches: 16. The CDR3 length is 16 residues. Per the germline V gene, CDR1 is SGHTA and CDR2 is FQGNSA. The variable domain in full, completed from reference TRBV7-2 and TRBJ2-7, reads GAGVSQSPSNKVTEKGKDVELRCDPISGHTALYWYRQSLGQGLEFLIYFQGNSAPDKSGLPSDRFSAERTGGSVSTLTIQRTQQEDSAVYLCASTLGPGTGQGEQYFGPGTRLTVT.

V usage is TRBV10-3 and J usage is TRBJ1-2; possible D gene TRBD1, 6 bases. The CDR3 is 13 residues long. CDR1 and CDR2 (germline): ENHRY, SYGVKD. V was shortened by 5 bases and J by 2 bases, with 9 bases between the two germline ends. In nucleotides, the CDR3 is TGTGCCATCAGTCTGGACAGAAACTATGGCTACACCTTC. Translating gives CAISLDRNYGYTF.

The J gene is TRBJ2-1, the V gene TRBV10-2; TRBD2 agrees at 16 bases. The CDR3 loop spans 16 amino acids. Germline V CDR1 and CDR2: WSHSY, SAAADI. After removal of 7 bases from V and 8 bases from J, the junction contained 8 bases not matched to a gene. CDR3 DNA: TGCGCCAGCACCGAACCCGGGACTAGCGGGAGGGATGAGCAGTTCTTC. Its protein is CASTEPGTSGRDEQFF.

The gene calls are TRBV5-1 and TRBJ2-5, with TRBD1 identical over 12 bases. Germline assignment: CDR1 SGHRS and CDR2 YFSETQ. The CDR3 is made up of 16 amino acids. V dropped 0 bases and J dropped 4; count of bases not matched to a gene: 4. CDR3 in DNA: TGCGCCAGCAGCTTGGGAGGGACAGGGGGCTCAGAGACCCAGTACTTC. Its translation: CASSLGGTGGSETQYF.

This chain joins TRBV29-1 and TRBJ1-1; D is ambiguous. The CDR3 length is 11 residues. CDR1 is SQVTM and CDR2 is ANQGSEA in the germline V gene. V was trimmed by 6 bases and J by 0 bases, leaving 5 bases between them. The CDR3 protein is CSVGVNTEAFF. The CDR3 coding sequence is TGCAGCGTCGGGGTGAACACTGAAGCTTTCTTT.

This CDR3 reads CASSSYRGQETQYF. In nucleotides, the CDR3 is TGTGCCAGCAGCAGCTACCGAGGACAGGAGACCCAGTACTTC. V usage is TRBV7-2 and J usage is TRBJ2-5; possibly TRBD1 for D (6 bases). Germline-derived CDR1 and CDR2 are SGHTA and FQGNSA. V was cut by 5 bases and J by 5 bases, with 15 bases left in between. The CDR3 runs 14 residues.

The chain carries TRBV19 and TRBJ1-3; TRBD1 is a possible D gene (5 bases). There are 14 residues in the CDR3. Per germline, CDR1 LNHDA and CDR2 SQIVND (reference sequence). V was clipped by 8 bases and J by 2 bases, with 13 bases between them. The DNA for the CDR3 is TGTGCCAGTCTCGCAGGGCCTGCTGGAAACACCATATATTTT. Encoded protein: CASLAGPAGNTIYF.

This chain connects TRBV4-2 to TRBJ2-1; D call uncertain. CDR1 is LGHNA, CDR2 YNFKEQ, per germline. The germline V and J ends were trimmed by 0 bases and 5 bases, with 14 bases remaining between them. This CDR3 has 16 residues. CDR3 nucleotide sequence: TGTGCCAGCAGCCAAGAGGCCGGGTGGTCGGACAATGAGCAGTTCTTC. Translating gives CASSQEAGWSDNEQFF.

Here the CDR3 DNA reads TGTGCCGGGCACCAGGCCGCAAACACTGAAGCTTTCTTT. Translating it yields CAGHQAANTEAFF. This chain uses TRBV2 with TRBJ1-1; D is unresolved. V was clipped by 11 bases and J by 2 bases, with 15 bases between them. CDR1 is SNHLY, CDR2 FYNNEI, per germline. CDR3 size: 13 residues.

DNA of the CDR3: TGTGCCATCACCGCGACTAGCGGGAGCACAGATACGCAGTATTTT. It codes for CAITATSGSTDTQYF. The J gene is TRBJ2-3, the V gene TRBV10-3, with TRBD2 matching over 10 bases. J gave up 0 bases and V 7 bases, and 4 bases lay outside the gene matches. Looked up from germline, CDR1 is ENHRY and CDR2 is SYGVKD. The CDR3 is made up of 15 amino acids.

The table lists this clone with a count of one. The chain's CDR3 is CASSAYRGRTEAFF. The CDR3 bases are TGTGCCAGTAGTGCTTACAGGGGGAGGACTGAAGCTTTCTTT. This chain connects TRBV19 to TRBJ1-1; TRBD1 agrees at 8 bases. This CDR3 spans 14 amino acids. Trimming cost V 5 bases and J 5 bases; bases outside gene matches: 7. In germline, CDR1 is LNHDA, CDR2 SQIVND (reference sequence).

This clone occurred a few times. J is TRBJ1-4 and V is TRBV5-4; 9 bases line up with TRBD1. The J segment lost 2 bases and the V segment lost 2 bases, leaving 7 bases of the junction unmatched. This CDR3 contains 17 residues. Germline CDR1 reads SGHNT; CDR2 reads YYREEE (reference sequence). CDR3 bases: TGTGCCAGCAGCTTTTGGACAGGGGAAGGGACTAATGAAAAACTGTTTTTT. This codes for CASSFWTGEGTNEKLFF.